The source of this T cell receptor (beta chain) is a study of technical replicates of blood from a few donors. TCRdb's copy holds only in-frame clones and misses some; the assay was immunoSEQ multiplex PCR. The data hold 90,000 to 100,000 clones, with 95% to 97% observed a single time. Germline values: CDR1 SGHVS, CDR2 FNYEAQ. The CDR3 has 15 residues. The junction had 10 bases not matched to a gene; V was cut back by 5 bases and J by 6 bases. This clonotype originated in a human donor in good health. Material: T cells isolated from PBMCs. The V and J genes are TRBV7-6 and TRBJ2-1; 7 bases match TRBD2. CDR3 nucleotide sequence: TGTGCCAGCAGCCCGCTAGCGGAGGAGATCAATGAGCAGTTCTTC. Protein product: CASSPLAEEINEQFF.